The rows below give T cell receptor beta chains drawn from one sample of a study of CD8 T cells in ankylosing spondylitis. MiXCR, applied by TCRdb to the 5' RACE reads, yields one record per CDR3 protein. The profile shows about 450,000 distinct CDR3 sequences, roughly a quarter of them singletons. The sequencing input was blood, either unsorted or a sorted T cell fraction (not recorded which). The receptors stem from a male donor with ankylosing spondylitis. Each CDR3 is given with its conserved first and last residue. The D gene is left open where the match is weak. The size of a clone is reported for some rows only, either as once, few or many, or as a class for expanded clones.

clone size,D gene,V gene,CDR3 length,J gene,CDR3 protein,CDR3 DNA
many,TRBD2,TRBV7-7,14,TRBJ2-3,CASSVSGGTDTQYF,TGTGCCAGCAGCGTTAGCGGGGGCACAGATACGCAGTATTTT
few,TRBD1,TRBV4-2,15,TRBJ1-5,CASSQDPGGYSTQHF,TGTGCCAGCAGCCAAGATCCAGGGGGATATTCCACCCAGCATTTT
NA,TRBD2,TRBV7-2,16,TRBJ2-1,CASSLVSLAGYNEQFF,TGTGCCAGCAGCTTAGTTAGTTTAGCGGGGTACAATGAGCAGTTCTTC
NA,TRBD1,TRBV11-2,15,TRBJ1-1,CASSPSTGGAAEAFF,TGTGCCAGCAGCCCCTCTACAGGGGGCGCCGCTGAAGCTTTCTTT
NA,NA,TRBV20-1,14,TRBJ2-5,CSASDRRSQETQYF,TGCAGTGCTAGCGATCGGCGGAGCCAAGAGACCCAGTACTTC
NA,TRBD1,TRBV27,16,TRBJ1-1,CASSSPTGGRNTEAFF,TGTGCCAGCAGTTCCCCGACAGGGGGCAGGAACACTGAAGCTTTCTTT
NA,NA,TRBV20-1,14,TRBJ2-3,CSARGLRFEDTQYF,TGCAGTGCTAGAGGACTCCGCTTCGAGGATACGCAGTATTTT
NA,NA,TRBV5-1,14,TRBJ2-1,CASSLVGLEGEQFF,TGCGCCAGCAGCTTGGTAGGTCTAGAGGGTGAGCAGTTCTTC
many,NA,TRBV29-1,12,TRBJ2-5,CSVEGGKETQYF,TGCAGCGTTGAAGGCGGTAAAGAGACCCAGTACTTC
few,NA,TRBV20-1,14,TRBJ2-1,CSARYSGPYNEQFF,TGCAGTGCTAGGTACAGCGGACCCTACAATGAGCAGTTCTTC
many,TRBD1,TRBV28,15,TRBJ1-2,CASSLRAGGGYGYTF,TGTGCCAGCAGTTTAAGGGCAGGGGGTGGCTATGGCTACACCTTC
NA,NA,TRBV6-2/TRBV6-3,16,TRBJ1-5,CASSPASEPRNQPQHF,TGTGCCAGCAGTCCCGCTTCGGAGCCGCGCAATCAGCCCCAGCATTTT
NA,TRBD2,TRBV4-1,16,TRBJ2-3,CASSQEFRGGSDTQYF,TGCGCCAGCAGCCAAGAATTCCGGGGAGGGTCAGATACGCAGTATTTT
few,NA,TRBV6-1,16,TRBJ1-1,CASSDLAGGLNTEAFF,TGTGCCAGCAGTGATTTGGCGGGTGGCCTGAACACTGAAGCTTTCTTT
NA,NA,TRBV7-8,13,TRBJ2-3,CASSKGVSDTQYF,TGTGCCAGCAGCAAAGGAGTATCAGATACGCAGTATTTT
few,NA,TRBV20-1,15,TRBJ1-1,CSARDERNAYTEAFF,TGCAGTGCTAGAGATGAAAGGAACGCGTACACTGAAGCTTTCTTT
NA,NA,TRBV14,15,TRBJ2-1,CASSQVNLASGEQFF,TGTGCCAGCAGCCAAGTAAACCTAGCGAGCGGCGAGCAGTTCTTC
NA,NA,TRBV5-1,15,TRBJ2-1,CASSMGPKTYNEQFF,TGCGCCAGCAGCATGGGACCCAAAACCTACAATGAGCAGTTCTTC
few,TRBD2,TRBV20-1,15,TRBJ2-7,CSAPIWGGGPHEQYF,TGCAGTGCTCCCATATGGGGGGGAGGGCCCCACGAGCAGTACTTC
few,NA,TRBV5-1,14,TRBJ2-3,CASSLATVTDTQYF,TGCGCCAGCAGCTTGGCTACTGTCACAGATACGCAGTATTTT
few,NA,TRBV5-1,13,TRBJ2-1,CASSSGSMNEQFF,TGCGCCAGCAGCTCAGGATCGATGAATGAGCAGTTCTTC
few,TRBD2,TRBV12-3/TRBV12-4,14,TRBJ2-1,CASRVAGAHNEQFF,TGTGCCAGCCGAGTAGCGGGAGCTCACAATGAGCAGTTCTTC
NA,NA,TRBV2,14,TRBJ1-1,CASSAGTYNTEAFF,TGTGCCAGCAGTGCCGGGACATATAACACTGAAGCTTTCTTT
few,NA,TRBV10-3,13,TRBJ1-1,CAISESADTEAFF,TGTGCCATCAGTGAGTCGGCAGACACTGAAGCTTTCTTT
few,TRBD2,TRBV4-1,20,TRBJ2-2,CASSRIRASGRAANTGELFF,TGCGCCAGCAGCCGTATCAGGGCTAGCGGGAGGGCCGCGAACACCGGGGAGCTGTTTTTT
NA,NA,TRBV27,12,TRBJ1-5,CASTTGGQPQHF,TGTGCCAGCACCACCGGAGGTCAGCCCCAGCATTTT
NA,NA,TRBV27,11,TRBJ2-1,CASSLRKEQFF,TGTGCCAGCAGTTTAAGGAAAGAGCAGTTCTTC
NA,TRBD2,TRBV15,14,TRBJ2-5,CATSQPREIQTQYF,TGTGCCACCAGCCAGCCGCGGGAGATTCAGACCCAGTACTTC